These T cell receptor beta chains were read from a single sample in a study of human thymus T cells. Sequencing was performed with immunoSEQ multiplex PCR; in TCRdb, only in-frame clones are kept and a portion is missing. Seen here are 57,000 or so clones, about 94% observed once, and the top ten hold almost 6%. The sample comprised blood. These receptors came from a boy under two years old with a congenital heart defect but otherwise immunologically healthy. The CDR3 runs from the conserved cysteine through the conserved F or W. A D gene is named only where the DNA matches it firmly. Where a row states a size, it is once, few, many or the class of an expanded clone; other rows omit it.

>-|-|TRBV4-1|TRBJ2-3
CASSQEVADTQYF
TGCGCCAGCAGCCAAGAAGTGGCAGATACGCAGTATTTT
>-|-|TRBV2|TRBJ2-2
CASSEQGYTGELFF
TGTGCCAGCAGTGAACAGGGGTACACCGGGGAGCTGTTTTTT
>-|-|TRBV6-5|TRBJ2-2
CASSYSKRRQTGELFF
TGTGCCAGCAGTTACTCGAAGAGAAGACAGACCGGGGAGCTGTTTTTT
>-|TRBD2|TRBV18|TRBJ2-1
CASSPPGLAGSQEQFF
TGTGCCAGCTCACCACCGGGACTAGCGGGGTCTCAGGAGCAGTTCTTC
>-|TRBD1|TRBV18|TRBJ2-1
CASSPSWTGSNNEQFF
TGTGCCAGCTCGCCTTCCTGGACAGGGTCTAACAATGAGCAGTTCTTC
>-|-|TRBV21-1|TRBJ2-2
CASSTARQGDIAGELFF
TGTGCCAGCAGCACCGCCAGACAGGGAGACATCGCCGGGGAGCTGTTTTTT
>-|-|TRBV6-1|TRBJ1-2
CASSVWSRGYTF
TGTGCCAGCAGTGTGTGGTCAAGGGGCTACACCTTC
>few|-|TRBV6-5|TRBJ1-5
CASSYYPNQPQHF
TGTGCCAGCAGTTACTACCCCAATCAGCCCCAGCATTTT
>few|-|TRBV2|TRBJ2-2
CASSLLGGELFF
TGTGCCAGCAGTCTACTAGGCGGGGAGCTGTTTTTT
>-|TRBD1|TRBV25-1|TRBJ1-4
CASSERTGAEKLFF
TGTGCCAGCAGTGAACGGACAGGGGCTGAAAAACTGTTTTTT
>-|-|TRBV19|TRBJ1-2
CASSGRVQGGGYTF
TGTGCCAGTAGTGGGCGAGTTCAGGGAGGTGGCTACACCTTC
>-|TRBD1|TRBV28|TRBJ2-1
CASNTLRDRFFF
TGTGCCAGCAATACCTTAAGGGACAGGTTTTTCTTC
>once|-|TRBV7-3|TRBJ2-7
CASSFREAHEQYF
TGTGCCAGCAGCTTCAGGGAGGCCCACGAGCAGTACTTC
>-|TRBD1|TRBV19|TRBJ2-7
CASTKTGGSNEQYF
TGTGCCAGTACCAAAACAGGGGGTAGTAACGAGCAGTACTTC
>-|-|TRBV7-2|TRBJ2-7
CASSLGRGIYEQYF
TGTGCCAGCAGCTTAGGACGGGGAATTTACGAGCAGTACTTC
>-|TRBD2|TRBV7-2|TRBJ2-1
CASSLAVAGYNEQFF
TGTGCCAGCAGCTTAGCGGTAGCGGGATACAATGAGCAGTTCTTC
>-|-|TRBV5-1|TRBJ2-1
CASSLFYGVADNEQFF
TGCGCCAGCAGCTTGTTTTACGGAGTTGCGGACAATGAGCAGTTCTTC
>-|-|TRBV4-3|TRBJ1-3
CASSQEPGTGNTIYF
TGCGCCAGCAGCCAAGAGCCTGGAACTGGAAACACCATATATTTT
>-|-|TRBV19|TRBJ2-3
CASSRRLTDTQYF
TGTGCCAGTAGTCGGAGGCTCACAGATACGCAGTATTTT
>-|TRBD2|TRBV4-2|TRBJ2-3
CASSQAQSGTSGRASTDTQYF
TGTGCCAGCAGCCAAGCCCAATCCGGGACTAGCGGGAGGGCCTCGACAGATACGCAGTATTTT
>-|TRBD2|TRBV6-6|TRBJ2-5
CASRRLAGEKETQYF
TGTGCCAGCAGACGACTAGCGGGGGAAAAAGAGACCCAGTACTTC
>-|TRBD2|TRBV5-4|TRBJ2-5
CASSVPPLVNGGETQYF
TGTGCCAGCAGCGTCCCCCCTCTAGTTAACGGGGGGGAGACCCAGTACTTC
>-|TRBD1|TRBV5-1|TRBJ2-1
CASSFRDRAYNEQFF
TGCGCCAGCAGCTTCCGGGACAGGGCCTACAATGAGCAGTTCTTC
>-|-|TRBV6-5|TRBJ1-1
CASSYSVNTEAFF
TGTGCCAGCAGTTACTCGGTGAACACTGAAGCTTTCTTT
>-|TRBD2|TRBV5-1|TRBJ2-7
CASRASTGTSSYEQYF
TGCGCCAGCAGGGCCTCCACCGGGACTAGCTCCTACGAGCAGTACTTC
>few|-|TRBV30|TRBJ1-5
CAAGDSNQPQHF
TGTGCTGCCGGGGATAGCAATCAGCCCCAGCATTTT
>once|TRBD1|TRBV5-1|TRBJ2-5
CASSLGQGQETQYF
TGCGCCAGCAGCTTGGGACAGGGGCAAGAGACCCAGTACTTC